Listed here are 3 T cell receptor beta chains from one sample, sequenced in a study of blood T cell repertoires in COVID-19. This table comes from immunoSEQ multiplex PCR, and its TCRdb copy is limited to in-frame clones, with some not included. In the table there are 200,000 to 250,000 clones, approximately 86% of which are singletons. Specimen: PBMCs or T cells enriched from blood (not recorded which). The receptors derive from a man in his late teens or twenties with acute COVID-19.

The gene calls are TRBV4-1 and TRBJ1-4; TRBD1 is a possible D gene (5 bases). The CDR3 sequence is 13 residues long. V was shortened by 2 bases and J by 8 bases, with 9 bases between the two germline ends. Germline V lookup: CDR1 MGHRA, CDR2 YSYEKL. As DNA, the CDR3 is TGCGCCAGCAGCCAACCCCGGGGGGAAAAACTGTTTTTT. Amino acids: CASSQPRGEKLFF.

V usage is TRBV12-3 or TRBV12-4 and J usage is TRBJ2-7; D is perhaps TRBD2 (5 bases). With 5 bases removed from V and 10 bases from J, the gap between germline ends came to 18 bases. CDR3 size: 13 residues. CDR3 residues: CASSTPPGSDQYF. The DNA for the CDR3 is TGTGCCAGCAGTACCCCACCGGGTAGCGACCAGTACTTC.

The CDR3 spells CASSPDGGLGYGYTF. The CDR3 coding sequence is TGTGCCAGCAGCCCAGACGGGGGGCTCGGCTATGGCTACACCTTC. The chain joins TRBV7-3 to TRBJ1-2; D perhaps matches TRBD1 (6 bases). Trimming removed 5 bases from V and 4 bases from J, with 17 bases in between. This CDR3 contains 15 residues. Germline assignment: CDR1 SGHTA and CDR2 FQGTGA.